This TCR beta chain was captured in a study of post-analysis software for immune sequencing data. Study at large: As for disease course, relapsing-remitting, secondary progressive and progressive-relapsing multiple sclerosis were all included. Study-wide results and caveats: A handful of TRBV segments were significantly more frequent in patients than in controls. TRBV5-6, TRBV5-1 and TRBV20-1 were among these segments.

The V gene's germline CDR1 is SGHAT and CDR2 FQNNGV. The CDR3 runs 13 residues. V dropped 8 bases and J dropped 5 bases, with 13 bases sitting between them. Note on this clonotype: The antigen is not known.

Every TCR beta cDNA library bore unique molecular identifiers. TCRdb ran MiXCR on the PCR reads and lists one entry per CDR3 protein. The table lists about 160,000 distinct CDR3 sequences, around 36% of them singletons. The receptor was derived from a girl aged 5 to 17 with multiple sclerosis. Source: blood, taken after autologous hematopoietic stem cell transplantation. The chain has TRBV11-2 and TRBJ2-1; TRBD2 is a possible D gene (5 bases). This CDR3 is CASHGGLNNEQFF. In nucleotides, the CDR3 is TGTGCCAGCCACGGAGGACTCAACAATGAGCAGTTCTTC.